This T cell receptor beta chain was captured in a study of blood T cell repertoires in COVID-19. Assay: immunoSEQ multiplex PCR; the TCRdb copy retains only in-frame clones and omits some. Of a few hundred thousand clones detected, roughly 84% appear once; the ten largest clones hold 3% to 3.5%. This CDR3 contains 14 residues. The V and J ends lost 5 bases and 0 bases respectively, with 11 bases between them. Germline V gene lookup returns CDR1 SGHRS and CDR2 YFSETQ. This clone appeared a single time. The chain uses TRBV5-1 and TRBJ1-1; D is undetermined. The receptor comes from a woman in her twenties or thirties who had recovered from COVID-19. Sequencing was done on a sample of peripheral blood. The CDR3 is CASSRDFMNTEAFF. The CDR3 DNA sequence: TGCGCCAGCAGTCGAGATTTCATGAACACTGAAGCTTTCTTT.